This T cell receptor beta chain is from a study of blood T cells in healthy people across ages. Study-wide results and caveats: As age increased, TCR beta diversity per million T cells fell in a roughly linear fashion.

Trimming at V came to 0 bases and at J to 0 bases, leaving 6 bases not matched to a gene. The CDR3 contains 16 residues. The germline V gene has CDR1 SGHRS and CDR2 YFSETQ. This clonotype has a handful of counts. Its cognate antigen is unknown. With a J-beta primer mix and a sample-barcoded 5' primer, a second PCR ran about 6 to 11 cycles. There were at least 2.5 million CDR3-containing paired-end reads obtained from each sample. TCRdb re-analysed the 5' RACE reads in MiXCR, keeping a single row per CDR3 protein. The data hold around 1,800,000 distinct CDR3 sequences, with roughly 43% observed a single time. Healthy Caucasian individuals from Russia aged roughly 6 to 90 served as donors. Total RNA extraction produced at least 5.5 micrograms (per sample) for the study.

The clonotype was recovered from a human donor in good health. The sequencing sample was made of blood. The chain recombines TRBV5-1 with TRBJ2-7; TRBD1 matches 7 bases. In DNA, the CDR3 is TGCGCCAGCAGCTTGGAGCCGGGACAGAGCTCCTACGAGCAGTACTTC. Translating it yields CASSLEPGQSSYEQYF. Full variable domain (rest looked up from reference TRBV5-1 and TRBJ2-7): KAGVTQTPRYLIKTRGQQVTLSCSPISGHRSVSWYQQTPGQGLQFLFEYFSETQRNKGNFPGRFSGRQFSNSRSEMNVSTLELGDSALYLCASSLEPGQSSYEQYFGPGTRLTVT.